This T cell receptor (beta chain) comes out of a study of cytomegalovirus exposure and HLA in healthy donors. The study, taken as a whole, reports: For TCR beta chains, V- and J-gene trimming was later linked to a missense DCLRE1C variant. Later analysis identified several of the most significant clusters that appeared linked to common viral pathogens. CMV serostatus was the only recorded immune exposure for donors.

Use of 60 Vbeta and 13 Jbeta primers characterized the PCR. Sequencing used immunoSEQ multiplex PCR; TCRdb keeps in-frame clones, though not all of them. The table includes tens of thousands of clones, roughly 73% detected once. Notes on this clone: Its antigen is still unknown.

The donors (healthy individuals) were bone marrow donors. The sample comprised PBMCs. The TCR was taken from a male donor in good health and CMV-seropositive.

This CDR3 reads CASSLLHRVTYNEQFF. The CDR3 coding sequence is TGTGCCAGCAGCTTATTACACAGGGTAACTTACAATGAGCAGTTCTTC. The J gene is TRBJ2-1, the V gene TRBV7-9; D is possibly TRBD1 (6 bases). Germline lookup yields CDR1 SEHNR and CDR2 FQNEAQ (reference sequence). The CDR3 length is 16 residues. V was cut by 2 bases and J by 4 bases, with 15 bases left in between.